One sample yielded the 23 T cell receptor beta chains listed below, sequenced in a study of shared T cell receptors in the human thymus. Only in-frame clones appear in the TCRdb table, and some are missing; sequencing was by immunoSEQ multiplex PCR. The sample lists hundreds of thousands of clones, about 89% occurring once. These data also formed part of another study, on human thymus T cells.

Sequencing used thymocytes. The receptors originated from a boy under two years old with a congenital heart defect.

This clone has just a few counts. The V and J genes are TRBV4-3 and TRBJ1-3, with D perhaps TRBD1 (6 bases). Germline V CDR1 and CDR2: LGHNA, YSLEER. The CDR3 is made up of 17 amino acids. Trimming took 0 bases from V and 6 from J, leaving 18 bases between them. The CDR3 reads CASSQDRRGEEENTIYF. CDR3 bases: TGCGCCAGCAGCCAAGATCGCAGGGGAGAGGAGGAAAACACCATATATTTT.

V usage is TRBV27 and J usage is TRBJ2-1; 7 bases are shared with TRBD1. With V trimmed by 0 bases and J by 2 bases, 1 base remained unmatched. CDR1 and CDR2 (germline): MNHEY, SMNVEV (reference sequence). CDR3 length: 15 residues. CDR3 sequence: CASSLSQGAYNEQFF. The CDR3 DNA reads as TGTGCCAGCAGTTTATCCCAGGGGGCCTACAATGAGCAGTTCTTC.

In DNA form, the CDR3 reads TGTGCCAGCAGCACTCGGAGGGTGAGCACTGAAGCTTTCTTT. Protein product: CASSTRRVSTEAFF. The chain has TRBV7-2 and TRBJ1-1; D uncertain. V was cut by 5 bases and J by 4 bases, with 14 bases left in between. The V gene's germline CDR1 is SGHTA and CDR2 FQGNSA. CDR3 length: 14 residues. The full variable domain, its missing parts supplied by reference TRBV7-2 and TRBJ1-1, is GAGVSQSPSNKVTEKGKDVELRCDPISGHTALYWYRQSLGQGLEFLIYFQGNSAPDKSGLPSDRFSAERTGGSVSTLTIQRTQQEDSAVYLCASSTRRVSTEAFFGQGTRLTVV.

The rearrangement joins TRBV6-1 to TRBJ1-5, with D maybe TRBD1 (5 bases). Germline values: CDR1 MNHNS, CDR2 SASEGT. The CDR3 extends over 14 amino acids. Trimming stripped 10 bases from V and 9 bases from J, with 22 bases between. The CDR3 loop is CATQGWGVCTPQHF. The CDR3 region has the DNA TGTGCCACCCAGGGATGGGGGGTGTGTACGCCCCAGCATTTT.

The V gene is TRBV5-6, the J gene TRBJ2-3, with D possibly being TRBD2 (6 bases). V was cut by 0 bases and J by 6 bases, with 11 bases left in between. Germline lookup yields CDR1 SGHDT and CDR2 YYEEEE. This CDR3 has 14 residues. The CDR3, as DNA: TGTGCCAGCAGCTTGGGCGGGATCGGTGATACGCAGTATTTT. Encoded protein: CASSLGGIGDTQYF.

CDR3 sequence: CASSSTPGGYNTEAFF. CDR3 sequence (DNA): TGTGCCAGCAGTTCGACCCCAGGGGGCTATAACACTGAAGCTTTCTTT. The V gene is TRBV6-6, the J gene TRBJ1-1; 8 nucleotides agree with TRBD1. CDR3 size: 16 residues. Germline V gene data show CDR1 as MNHNY and CDR2 as SVGAGI (reference sequence). The J segment lost 2 bases and the V segment lost 4 bases, leaving 9 bases of the junction unmatched.

The V gene is TRBV25-1, the J gene TRBJ1-3; 7 bases fit TRBD1. The CDR3 runs 16 residues. Germline trimming cut 4 bases from V and 4 bases from J; bases unmatched to any gene: 10. Germline CDR1 and CDR2: MGHDK and SYGVNS. CDR3 residues: CASSGYDREKGNTIYF. Written as DNA, the CDR3 is TGTGCCAGCAGTGGTTACGACAGGGAGAAAGGAAACACCATATATTTT.

This chain joins TRBV9 and TRBJ2-5, with D tentatively TRBD1 (6 bases). The CDR3 covers 14 residues. V was shortened by 0 bases and J by 5 bases, with 11 bases between the two germline ends. Germline-derived CDR1 and CDR2 are SGDLS and YYNGEE. CDR3 coding DNA: TGTGCCAGCAGCGTAGGACAGGTGGGCGAGACCCAGTACTTC. Translating it yields CASSVGQVGETQYF.

The genes are TRBV9 and TRBJ1-1; tentative D call: TRBD1 (6 bases). Trimming cost V 3 bases and J 0 bases, with 9 bases left between them. In germline, CDR1 is SGDLS, CDR2 YYNGEE. The CDR3 covers 14 residues. CDR3 loop: CASSAGVVNTEAFF. The CDR3 DNA is TGTGCCAGCAGCGCAGGGGTGGTGAACACTGAAGCTTTCTTT.

The chain carries TRBV14 and TRBJ2-4; TRBD1 aligns across 8 bases. The CDR3 length is 17 residues. CDR1 is SGHDN and CDR2 is FVKESK in the germline V gene. Trimming cost V 4 bases and J 7 bases; bases outside gene matches: 15. This CDR3 is CASSRTNGTGHRNIQYF. CDR3 sequence (DNA): TGTGCCAGCAGCCGGACGAACGGGACAGGCCATCGGAACATTCAGTACTTC.

This clone was observed a single time. The chain recombines TRBV11-2 with TRBJ1-5; a weak D match, TRBD1 (6 bases). With 4 bases removed from V and 0 bases from J, the gap between germline ends came to 10 bases. The CDR3 loop spans 15 amino acids. The V gene's germline CDR1 is SGHAT and CDR2 FQNNGV. The CDR3: CASSSDRTSNQPQHF. For the CDR3, the DNA is TGTGCCAGCAGCTCCGACAGGACTAGCAATCAGCCCCAGCATTTT.

The chain combines TRBV27 with TRBJ1-2; the D gene is possibly TRBD1 (5 bases). The V and J ends lost 4 bases and 3 bases respectively, with 21 bases between them. CDR3 size: 17 residues. Germline V lookup: CDR1 MNHEY, CDR2 SMNVEV (reference sequence). CDR3 protein: CASSSDLQVKDHYGYTF. DNA for the CDR3: TGTGCCAGCAGTTCCGACCTACAGGTTAAGGACCACTATGGCTACACCTTC.

CDR3 in amino acids: CASRHAADEKLFF. CDR3 nucleotide sequence: TGTGCCAGCAGGCACGCAGCGGATGAAAAACTGTTTTTT. The chain uses TRBV14 and TRBJ1-4; unclear D gene. Trimming took 6 bases from V and 6 from J, leaving 11 bases between them. The V gene's germline CDR1 is SGHDN and CDR2 FVKESK. The CDR3 is 13 residues long.

The rearrangement links TRBV18 to TRBJ2-7; TRBD1 is a possible D gene (6 bases). Looked up from germline, CDR1 is KGHSH and CDR2 is LQKENI. The length of the CDR3 is 14 residues. Between the trimmed V and J ends, which lost 5 bases and 3 bases, there was a span of 14 bases. For the CDR3, the DNA is TGTGCCAGCTCAACCGGGACAAACCTCTACGAGCAGTACTTC. This codes for CASSTGTNLYEQYF.

This clone was seen more than once but under ten times. This chain uses TRBV5-1 with TRBJ1-3; D not certain. This CDR3 spans 16 amino acids. Germline V gives CDR1 SGHRS, CDR2 YFSETQ. V was trimmed by 1 base and J by 0 bases, leaving 11 bases between them. This CDR3 is CASSLSQTNSGNTIYF. The CDR3, as DNA: TGCGCCAGCAGCTTGTCACAGACCAACTCTGGAAACACCATATATTTT.

The chain employs TRBV7-2 and TRBJ2-3; 12 bases fit TRBD2. Per germline, CDR1 SGHTA and CDR2 FQGNSA. Trimming took 4 bases from V and 6 from J; bases not matched to a gene: 2. This CDR3 is built from 14 residues. CDR3 sequence: CASSYLAGGDTQYF. DNA of the CDR3: TGTGCCAGCAGCTATCTAGCGGGGGGGGATACGCAGTATTTT.

The CDR3 sequence is CASRHKLAGEKSYEQYF. The CDR3 DNA reads as TGTGCCAGCAGACACAAACTAGCGGGAGAGAAATCCTACGAGCAGTACTTC. The chain employs TRBV5-8 and TRBJ2-7; 11 bases align to TRBD2. Trimming cost V 5 bases and J 1 base; bases outside gene matches: 11. The CDR3 is 17 residues long. Germline lookup yields CDR1 SGHTS and CDR2 YDEGEE. Complete variable domain (other parts from reference TRBV5-8 and TRBJ2-7): EAGVTQSPTHLIKTRGQQATLRCSPISGHTSVYWYQQALGLGLQFLLWYDEGEERNRGNFPPRFSGRQFPNYSSELNVNALELEDSALYLCASRHKLAGEKSYEQYFGPGTRLTVT.

The chain is built from TRBV7-2 and TRBJ2-7, with D possibly TRBD2 on 5 matching bases. V was cut by 6 bases and J by 3 bases, with 21 bases left in between. The CDR3 covers 16 residues. Germline lookup yields CDR1 SGHTA and CDR2 FQGNSA. CDR3 in amino acids: CASRPPGAGKLYEQYF. As DNA, the CDR3 is TGTGCCAGCAGACCCCCTGGTGCGGGTAAACTCTACGAGCAGTACTTC.

The genes are TRBV5-6 and TRBJ1-4; 8 nucleotides agree with TRBD1. Germline V lookup: CDR1 SGHDT, CDR2 YYEEEE. This CDR3 has 16 amino acids. With 4 bases clipped from V and 4 bases from J, the junction kept 9 bases outside the gene matches. CDR3 nucleotides: TGTGCCAGCAGCCACCCCGGACAGGGTATTAATGAAAAACTGTTTTTT. Protein sequence: CASSHPGQGINEKLFF.

The chain has TRBV6-1 and TRBJ2-1, with D perhaps matching TRBD2 (6 bases). This CDR3 contains 16 residues. V was trimmed by 4 bases and J by 4 bases, leaving 17 bases between them. Per the germline V gene, CDR1 is MNHNS and CDR2 is SASEGT. CDR3 in DNA: TGTGCCAGCAGTGCACTTCTAGCGAGGGAATACAATGAGCAGTTCTTC. This gives the protein CASSALLAREYNEQFF.

The rearrangement joins TRBV19 to TRBJ2-1, with D perhaps matching TRBD2 (5 bases). The length of the CDR3 is 13 residues. V was cut by 6 bases and J by 5 bases, with 11 bases left in between. Germline V gene sequence: CDR1 LNHDA, CDR2 SQIVND (reference sequence). DNA of the CDR3: TGTGCCAGTAGCGGGATGGTCCACAATGAGCAGTTCTTC. It encodes CASSGMVHNEQFF.

The chain joins TRBV28 to TRBJ2-7, with TRBD2 matching 8 bases. Germline V CDR1 and CDR2: MDHEN, SYDVKM. This CDR3 comprises 16 residues. J gave up 3 bases and V 10 bases, and 17 bases lay outside the gene matches. CDR3 nucleotide sequence: TGTGCCACCGCGGGACCTGAGAGGACTAGCAGCTACGAGCAGTACTTC. It yields the protein CATAGPERTSSYEQYF.

This chain uses TRBV7-2 with TRBJ1-1; 7 positions match TRBD1. Germline CDR1 and CDR2: SGHTA and FQGNSA. The CDR3 runs to 13 residues. V lost 7 bases to trimming and J lost 10 bases; unmatched junction nucleotides: 12. This chain's CDR3 is CASTDDRVYGAFF. The DNA for the CDR3 is TGTGCCAGCACCGATGACAGGGTCTATGGAGCTTTCTTT. The complete variable domain, with remaining parts taken from reference TRBV7-2 and TRBJ1-1, reads GAGVSQSPSNKVTEKGKDVELRCDPISGHTALYWYRQSLGQGLEFLIYFQGNSAPDKSGLPSDRFSAERTGGSVSTLTIQRTQQEDSAVYLCASTDDRVYGAFFGQGTRLTVV.